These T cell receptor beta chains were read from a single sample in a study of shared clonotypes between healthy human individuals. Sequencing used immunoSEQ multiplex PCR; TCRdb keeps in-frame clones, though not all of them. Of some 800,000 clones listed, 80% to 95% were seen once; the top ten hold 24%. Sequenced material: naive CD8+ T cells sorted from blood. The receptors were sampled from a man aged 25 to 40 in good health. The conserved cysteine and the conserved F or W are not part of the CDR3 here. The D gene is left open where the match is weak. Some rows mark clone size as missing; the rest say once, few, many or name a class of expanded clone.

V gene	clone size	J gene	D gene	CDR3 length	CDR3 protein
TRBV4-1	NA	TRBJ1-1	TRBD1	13	ASSQVGQANTEAF
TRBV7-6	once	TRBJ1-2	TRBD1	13	ASSPGTGGDYGYT
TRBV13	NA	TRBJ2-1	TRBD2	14	ASSSGLAGEYNEQF
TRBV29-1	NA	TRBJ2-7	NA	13	SVEISGSEAYEQY
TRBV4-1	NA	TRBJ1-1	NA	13	ASSQQDGGGTEAF
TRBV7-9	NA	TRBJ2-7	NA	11	ASSLLAFDEQY
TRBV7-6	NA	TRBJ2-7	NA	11	ASSLGQVYEQY
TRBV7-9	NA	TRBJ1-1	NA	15	AILPIHDGGSNTEAF
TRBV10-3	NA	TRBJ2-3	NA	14	AISESTGSSTDTQY
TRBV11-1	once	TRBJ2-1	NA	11	ASSPLGLSEQF
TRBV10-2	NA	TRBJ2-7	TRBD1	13	ASRAAGTGEKEQY
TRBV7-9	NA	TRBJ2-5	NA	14	ASTASWSREPETQY
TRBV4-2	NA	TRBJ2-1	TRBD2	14	ASTVIPSGVYNEQF
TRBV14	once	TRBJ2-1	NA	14	ASTPAGTRLDNEQF
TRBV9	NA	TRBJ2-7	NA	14	ASSVGSSTKGDEQY
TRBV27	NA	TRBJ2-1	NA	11	ASSWAGGNEQF
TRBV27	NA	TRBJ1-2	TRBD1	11	ASSPGTGRGYT
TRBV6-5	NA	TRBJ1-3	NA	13	ASSGGPGPGNTIY
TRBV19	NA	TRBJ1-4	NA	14	ASSRPRGHLDEKLF
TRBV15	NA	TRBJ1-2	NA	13	ATSRGASSNYGYT
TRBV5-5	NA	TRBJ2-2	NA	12	ASSLGSFAGELF
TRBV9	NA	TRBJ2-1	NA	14	ASSGVGLGVRNEQF
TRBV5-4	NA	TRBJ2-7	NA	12	ASSSRENIYEQY
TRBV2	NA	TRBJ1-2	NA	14	ASSELPGTASYGYT
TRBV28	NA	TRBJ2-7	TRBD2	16	ASSSILIEAGGVREQY
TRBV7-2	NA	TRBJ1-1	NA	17	ASSLDNSLGFVMNTEAF
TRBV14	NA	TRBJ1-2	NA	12	ASSQGNPLNGYT
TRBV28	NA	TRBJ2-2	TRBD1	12	ASRGQLNTGELF
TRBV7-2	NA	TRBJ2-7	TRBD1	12	ASSSTGFSYEQY
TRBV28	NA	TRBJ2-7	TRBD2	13	ASSLASGASYEQY